This T cell receptor (beta chain) was sequenced in a study of ipilimumab plus nivolumab after autologous stem cell transplantation. TCRdb keeps only in-frame clones here, not all; method: immunoSEQ multiplex PCR. Here the sample spans about 15,000 clones, about 70% being singletons. The CDR3 length is 15 residues. From germline, CDR1 is SGHNT and CDR2 YENEEA. V was cut by 5 bases and J by 6 bases, with 17 bases left in between. Source: PBMCs, taken in a trial of ipilimumab plus nivolumab as post-transplant consolidation. The TCR was taken from a male donor with primary mediastinal lymphoma. The genes are TRBV11-3 and TRBJ2-1; D is ambiguous. The CDR3 region has the DNA TGTGCCAGCAGCCGACTCGTTATATTACTCAATGAGCAGTTCTTC. Translation gives CASSRLVILLNEQFF.